This T cell receptor beta chain was observed in a study of shared clonotypes between healthy human individuals. Study-level results: Sequencing depth was expected to affect clonotype sharing among donors.

Per the germline V gene, CDR1 is SNHLY and CDR2 is FYNNEI. This CDR3 spans 14 amino acids. As concerns this clone: Its antigen is as yet unknown.

The method was immunoSEQ multiplex PCR; TCRdb's version includes in-frame clones alone and lacks a portion of them. The sample lists fewer than 600,000 clones, approximately 71% occurring once. V usage is TRBV2 and J usage is TRBJ2-5; 9 bases line up with TRBD1. The end of the DNA fits TRBJ2-7 better, so the J call may be wrong. The sequencing input was PBMCs. The sequence derives from a woman aged 40 to 50 in good health. Some clones in this sample may be carry-over from other donors' samples. CDR3 region: CASRETGGLYEQYF. CDR3 coding DNA: TGTGCCAGCAGAGAGACAGGGGGTTTATACGAGCAGTACTTC.